Listed here are 5 T cell receptor beta chains from one sample, sequenced in a study of T cell responses to AZD1222 COVID-19 vaccine. Using immunoSEQ multiplex PCR, the repertoire was profiled, and TCRdb retains in-frame clones only, with some absent. The data contain 90,000 to 110,000 clones, 88% of them singletons. This specimen was peripheral blood, taken on day 0 of AZD1222 vaccination. Receptor source: an adult in good health.

This clone was seen only a few times. The CDR3 coding sequence is TGTGCCAGCTCCAGGGGCCCAGGGTGGGATAACGAGCAGTACTTC. The encoded protein is CASSRGPGWDNEQYF. The rearrangement uses TRBV18 and TRBJ2-7, with D perhaps matching TRBD1 (6 bases). This CDR3 has 15 amino acids. V was shortened by 6 bases and J by 5 bases, with 20 bases between the two germline ends. CDR1 and CDR2 from the germline V gene are KGHSH and LQKENI.

The V gene is TRBV19, the J gene TRBJ1-5; D is unclear. The germline gives CDR1 LNHDA, CDR2 SQIVND (reference sequence). V was shortened by 3 bases and J by 0 bases, with 12 bases between the two germline ends. The CDR3 is 16 amino acids. CDR3 amino acids: CASSISPKASNQPQHF. The CDR3 DNA sequence: TGTGCCAGTAGTATTTCCCCCAAAGCTAGCAATCAGCCCCAGCATTTT.

This clone appeared once. The rearrangement links TRBV4-2 to TRBJ2-5, with D perhaps matching TRBD1 or TRBD2 (5 bases each). CDR1 and CDR2 (germline): LGHNA, YNFKEQ. V was shortened by 4 bases and J by 5 bases, with 17 bases between the two germline ends. This CDR3 has 15 amino acids. The CDR3 DNA follows: TGTGCCAGCAGCCGCGGTGAGGGGCTGGGCGAGACCCAGTACTTC. Its protein product is CASSRGEGLGETQYF.

This sequence joins TRBV5-4 and TRBJ2-7; 12 bases line up with TRBD2. The germline V gene has CDR1 SGHNT and CDR2 YYREEE (reference sequence). V dropped 0 bases and J dropped 3; count of bases not matched to a gene: 4. The CDR3 has 16 residues. The CDR3 reads CASSLGSSGGVYEQYF. The DNA for the CDR3 is TGTGCCAGCAGCTTGGGGTCTAGCGGGGGGGTCTACGAGCAGTACTTC.

The rearrangement joins TRBV4-3 to TRBJ2-5; 12 bases are shared with TRBD2. The germline gives CDR1 LGHNA, CDR2 YSLEER. J gave up 2 bases and V 3 bases, and 13 bases lay outside the gene matches. This CDR3 is built from 19 residues. CDR3 DNA sequence: TGCGCCAGCAGCCAGAGACTAGCGGGAGCCTCAACGGCTCAAGAGACCCAGTACTTC. It yields the protein CASSQRLAGASTAQETQYF.